Presented here are 3 T cell receptor beta chains from one specimen sequenced in a study of T cells after yellow fever vaccination. MiXCR was run by TCRdb on the 5' RACE reads, yielding one entry per CDR3 protein. In the table there are hundreds of thousands of distinct CDR3 sequences, around an eighth of which are singletons. The starting material was PBMCs, obtained on the day of the yellow fever booster vaccination. The source of these receptors is a young man who received the YFV17D yellow fever vaccine.

The rearrangement uses TRBV20-1 and TRBJ2-7; the D gene is possibly TRBD1 (5 bases). V was cut by 6 bases and J by 0 bases, with 18 bases left in between. This CDR3 is built from 15 residues. CDR1 is DFQATT, CDR2 SNEGSKA, per germline (reference sequence). Here the CDR3 DNA reads TGCAGTGCCCGTATTGGTCAGGGCATCTCCTACGAGCAGTACTTC. It is translated as CSARIGQGISYEQYF.

This clonotype showed up just a few times. V gene TRBV6-5 combines with J gene TRBJ2-1; 8 bases agree with TRBD2. This CDR3 comprises 14 residues. V dropped 2 bases and J dropped 12; count of bases not matched to a gene: 9. The germline gives CDR1 MNHEY, CDR2 SVGAGI. Here the CDR3 reads CASSYTDGGAWQFF. DNA of the CDR3: TGTGCCAGCAGTTACACCGACGGGGGGGCTTGGCAGTTCTTC.

The chain has TRBV20-1 and TRBJ1-2; weak D call: TRBD1 (5 bases). Between the trimmed V and J ends, which lost 6 bases and 8 bases, there was a span of 16 bases. This CDR3 region has 12 residues. From germline, CDR1 is DFQATT and CDR2 SNEGSKA (reference sequence). CDR3 bases: TGCAGTGCCGGGACGCCGGACGAGGGCTACACCTTC. Translating gives CSAGTPDEGYTF.